One T cell receptor (beta chain) is described in this entry. Random-hexamer reverse transcription was applied to roughly 0.5 to 1 ug RNA. In TCRdb, the immunoSEQ multiplex PCR reads were re-called with MiXCR into one record per CDR3 protein. The table records 150,000 to 160,000 distinct CDR3 sequences, about 95% of them present only once. In germline, CDR1 is DFQATT, CDR2 SNEGSKA (reference sequence). The trim removed 0 bases at V and 3 bases at J, leaving 4 bases unmatched. This CDR3 comprises 15 residues. CD8+ and CD4+ T cells from blood underwent TCR beta sequencing, which was carried out in a high-throughput format. Diagnostic criteria defined recently for definite or probable disease were met by the Susac syndrome patients. Negative isolation was used for CD8+ and CD4+ T cells and FACS enrichment for TEMRA cells. The record originates from a study of CD8 T cells in Susac syndrome. Background on the study: The sequenced Susac syndrome patients comprised five or six with active disease and eight in remission.

The sample was CD4+ T cells from PBMCs. The chain couples TRBV20-1 to TRBJ2-3; 9 bases line up with TRBD1. This TCR derives from a human donor with Susac syndrome. For the CDR3, the DNA is TGCAGTGCTAGAGATTTAGACAGGGGGACAGATACGCAGTATTTT. Residues: CSARDLDRGTDTQYF.